This TCR beta chain is drawn from a study of cytomegalovirus exposure and HLA in healthy donors. Study-level findings and limits: Apart from CMV serostatus, no immune exposure information was available. When analyzed later, the rates of TCR association showed variation by HLA locus, with DRB1 the most and HLA-C the fewest.

In this sample, this clone turned up once. Antigen: not known. PCR used 60 Vbeta primers and 13 Jbeta primers. Profiling relied on immunoSEQ multiplex PCR, and the TCRdb table lists in-frame clones only, not all of them. This repertoire shows approximately 200,000 clones, around 74% found once; its top ten account for roughly 1.5%. The germline V and J ends were trimmed by 3 bases and 2 bases, with 17 bases remaining between them. Looked up from germline, CDR1 is SGHRS and CDR2 is YFSETQ. The CDR3 is 16 amino acids. The TCR originated in a girl between 5 and 17 years old in good health and CMV-seropositive. This chain connects TRBV5-1 to TRBJ1-2; D perhaps matches TRBD1 (6 bases). The sample consisted of PBMCs. CDR3 protein: CASSWRPGAQNYGYTF. The CDR3 DNA is TGCGCCAGCAGCTGGCGACCAGGGGCGCAGAACTATGGCTACACCTTC. The entire variable domain, with the rest obtained from reference TRBV5-1 and TRBJ1-2, is as follows: KAGVTQTPRYLIKTRGQQVTLSCSPISGHRSVSWYQQTPGQGLQFLFEYFSETQRNKGNFPGRFSGRQFSNSRSEMNVSTLELGDSALYLCASSWRPGAQNYGYTFGSGTRLTVV.